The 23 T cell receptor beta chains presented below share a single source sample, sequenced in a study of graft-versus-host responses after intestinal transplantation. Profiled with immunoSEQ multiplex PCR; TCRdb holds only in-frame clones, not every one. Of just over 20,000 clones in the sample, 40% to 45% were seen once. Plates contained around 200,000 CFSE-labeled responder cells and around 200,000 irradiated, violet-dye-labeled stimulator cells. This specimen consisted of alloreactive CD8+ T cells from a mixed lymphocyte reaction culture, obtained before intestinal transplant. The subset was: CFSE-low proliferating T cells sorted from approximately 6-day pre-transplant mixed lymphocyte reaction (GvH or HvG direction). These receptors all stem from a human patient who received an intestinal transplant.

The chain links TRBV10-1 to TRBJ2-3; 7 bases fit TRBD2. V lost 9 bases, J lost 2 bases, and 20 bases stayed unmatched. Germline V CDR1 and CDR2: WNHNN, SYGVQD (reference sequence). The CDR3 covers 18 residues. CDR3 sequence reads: CARGNRLGKRELTDTQYF. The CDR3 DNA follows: TGCGCCAGAGGGAACCGACTGGGGAAGCGGGAACTCACAGATACGCAGTATTTT.

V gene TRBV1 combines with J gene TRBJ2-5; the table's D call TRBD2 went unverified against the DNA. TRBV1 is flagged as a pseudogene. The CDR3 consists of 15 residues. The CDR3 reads CTSSLLMGAGETQYF. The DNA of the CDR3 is TGCACCAGCAGCCTCCTCATGGGAGCGGGGGAGACCCAGTACTTC.

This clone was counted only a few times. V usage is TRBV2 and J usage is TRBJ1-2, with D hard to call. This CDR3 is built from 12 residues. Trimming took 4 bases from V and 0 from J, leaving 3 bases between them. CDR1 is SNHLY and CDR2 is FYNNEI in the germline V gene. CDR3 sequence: CASSVTNYGYTF. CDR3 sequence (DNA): TGTGCCAGCAGTGTGACTAACTATGGCTACACCTTC.

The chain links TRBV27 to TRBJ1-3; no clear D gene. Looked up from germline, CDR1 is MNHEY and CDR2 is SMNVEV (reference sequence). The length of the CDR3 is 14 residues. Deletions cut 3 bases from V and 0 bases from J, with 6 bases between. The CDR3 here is CASSLGFSGNTIYF. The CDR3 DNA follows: TGTGCCAGCAGTTTGGGTTTCTCTGGAAACACCATATATTTT.

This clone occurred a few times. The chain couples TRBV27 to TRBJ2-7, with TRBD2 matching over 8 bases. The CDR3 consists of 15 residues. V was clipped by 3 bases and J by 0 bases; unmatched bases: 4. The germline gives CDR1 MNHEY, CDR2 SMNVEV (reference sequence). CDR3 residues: CASSFSGGYSYEQYF. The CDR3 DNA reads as TGTGCCAGCAGTTTCAGCGGGGGTTACTCCTACGAGCAGTACTTC.

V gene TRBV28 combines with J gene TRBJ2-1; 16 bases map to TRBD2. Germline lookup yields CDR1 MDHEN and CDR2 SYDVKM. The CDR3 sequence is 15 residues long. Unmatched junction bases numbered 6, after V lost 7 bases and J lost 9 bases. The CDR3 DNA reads TGTGCCAGCAAACCCGGGACTAGCGGGAGGGGTGAGCAGTTCTTC. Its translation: CASKPGTSGRGEQFF.

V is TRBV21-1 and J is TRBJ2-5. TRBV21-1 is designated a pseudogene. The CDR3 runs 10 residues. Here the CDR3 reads CASSKETQYF. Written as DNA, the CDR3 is TGTGCCAGCAGCAAAGAGACCCAGTACTTC.

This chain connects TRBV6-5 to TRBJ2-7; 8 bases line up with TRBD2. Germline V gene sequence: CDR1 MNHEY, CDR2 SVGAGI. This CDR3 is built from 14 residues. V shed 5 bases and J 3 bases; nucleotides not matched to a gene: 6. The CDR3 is CASSERGPHYEQYF. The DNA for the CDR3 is TGTGCCAGCAGTGAGCGGGGGCCCCACTACGAGCAGTACTTC.

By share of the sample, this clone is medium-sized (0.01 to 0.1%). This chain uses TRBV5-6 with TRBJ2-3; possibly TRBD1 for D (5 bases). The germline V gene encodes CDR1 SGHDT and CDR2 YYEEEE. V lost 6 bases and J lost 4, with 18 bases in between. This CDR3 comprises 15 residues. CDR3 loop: CASTPVGLDADTQYF. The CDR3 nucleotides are TGTGCCAGCACCCCAGTGGGGCTAGACGCAGATACGCAGTATTTT.

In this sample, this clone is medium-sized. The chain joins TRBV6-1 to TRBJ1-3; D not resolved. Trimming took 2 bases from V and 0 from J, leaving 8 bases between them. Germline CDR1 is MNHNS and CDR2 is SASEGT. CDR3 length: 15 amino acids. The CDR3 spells CASSEKGGSGNTIYF. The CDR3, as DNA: TGTGCCAGCAGTGAAAAGGGAGGCTCTGGAAACACCATATATTTT.

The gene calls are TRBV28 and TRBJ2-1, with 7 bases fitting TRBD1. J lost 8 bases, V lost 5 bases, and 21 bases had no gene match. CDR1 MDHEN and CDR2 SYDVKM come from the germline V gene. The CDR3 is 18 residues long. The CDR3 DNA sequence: TGTGCCAGCAGTCCCGTGACAGGGCTTGTGGTGGTGAACTATGAGCAGTTCTTC. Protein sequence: CASSPVTGLVVVNYEQFF.

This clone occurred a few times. The CDR3 DNA follows: TGTGCCAGCAGTATCGGGGGGGCTGTGACTGAAGCTTTCTTT. As protein: CASSIGGAVTEAFF. This chain uses TRBV27 with TRBJ1-1, with D maybe TRBD1 (6 bases). Germline assignment: CDR1 MNHEY and CDR2 SMNVEV (reference sequence). The CDR3 runs 14 residues. Between the trimmed V and J ends, which lost 5 bases and 5 bases, there was a span of 15 bases.

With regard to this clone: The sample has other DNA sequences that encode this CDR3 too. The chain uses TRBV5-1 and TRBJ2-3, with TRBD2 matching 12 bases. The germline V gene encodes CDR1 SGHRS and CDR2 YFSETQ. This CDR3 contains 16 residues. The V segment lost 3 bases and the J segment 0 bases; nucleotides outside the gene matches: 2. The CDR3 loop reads CASSSGTSGSTDTQYF. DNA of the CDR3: TGCGCCAGCAGCTCGGGGACTAGCGGGAGCACAGATACGCAGTATTTT.

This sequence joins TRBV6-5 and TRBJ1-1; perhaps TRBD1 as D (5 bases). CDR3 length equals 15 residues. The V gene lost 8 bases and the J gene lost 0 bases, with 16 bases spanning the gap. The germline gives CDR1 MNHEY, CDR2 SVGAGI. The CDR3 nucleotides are TGTGCCAGCGGGAGACAGCCATCCCTGAACACTGAAGCTTTCTTT. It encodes CASGRQPSLNTEAFF.

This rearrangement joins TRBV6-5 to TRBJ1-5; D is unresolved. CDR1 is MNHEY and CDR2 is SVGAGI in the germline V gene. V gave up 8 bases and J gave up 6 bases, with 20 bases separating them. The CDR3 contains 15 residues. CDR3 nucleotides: TGTGCCAGCGGACTAGGACCTTCGATGGGTCAGCCCCAGCATTTT. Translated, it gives CASGLGPSMGQPQHF.

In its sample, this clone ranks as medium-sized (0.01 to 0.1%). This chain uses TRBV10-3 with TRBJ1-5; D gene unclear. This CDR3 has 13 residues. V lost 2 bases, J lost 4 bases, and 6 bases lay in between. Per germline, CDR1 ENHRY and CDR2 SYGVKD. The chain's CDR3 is CAISEGGNQPQHF. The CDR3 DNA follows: TGTGCCATCAGTGAGGGCGGAAATCAGCCCCAGCATTTT.

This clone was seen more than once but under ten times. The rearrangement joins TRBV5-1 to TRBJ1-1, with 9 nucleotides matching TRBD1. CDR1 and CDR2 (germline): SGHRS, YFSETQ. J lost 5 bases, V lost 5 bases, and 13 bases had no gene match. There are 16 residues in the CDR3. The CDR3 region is CASRLNRGHVRTEAFF. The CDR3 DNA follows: TGCGCCAGCAGGTTAAACAGGGGGCACGTCCGGACTGAAGCTTTCTTT. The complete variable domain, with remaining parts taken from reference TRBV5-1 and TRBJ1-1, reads KAGVTQTPRYLIKTRGQQVTLSCSPISGHRSVSWYQQTPGQGLQFLFEYFSETQRNKGNFPGRFSGRQFSNSRSEMNVSTLELGDSALYLCASRLNRGHVRTEAFFGQGTRLTVV.

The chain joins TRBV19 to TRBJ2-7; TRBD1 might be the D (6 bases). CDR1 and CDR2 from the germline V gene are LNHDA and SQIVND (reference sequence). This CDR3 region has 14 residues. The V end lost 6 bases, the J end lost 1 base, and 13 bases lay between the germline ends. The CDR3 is CASSWQGTSYEQYF. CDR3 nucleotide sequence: TGTGCCAGTAGCTGGCAGGGGACGTCCTACGAGCAGTACTTC.

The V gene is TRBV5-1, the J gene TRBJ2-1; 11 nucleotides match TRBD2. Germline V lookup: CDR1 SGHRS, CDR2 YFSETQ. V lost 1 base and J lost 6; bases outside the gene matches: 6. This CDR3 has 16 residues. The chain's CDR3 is CASSLTSGGIGNEQFF. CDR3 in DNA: TGCGCCAGCAGCTTGACTAGCGGGGGCATTGGCAATGAGCAGTTCTTC.

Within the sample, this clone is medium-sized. CDR3 in DNA: TGTGCCAGTAGTATCCGAGTAAGGGCCGGAAACACCATATATTTT. Translating gives CASSIRVRAGNTIYF. The gene calls are TRBV19 and TRBJ1-3; D call uncertain. V was cut by 3 bases and J by 4 bases, with 13 bases left in between. CDR3 length: 15 amino acids. Per germline, CDR1 LNHDA and CDR2 SQIVND (reference sequence).

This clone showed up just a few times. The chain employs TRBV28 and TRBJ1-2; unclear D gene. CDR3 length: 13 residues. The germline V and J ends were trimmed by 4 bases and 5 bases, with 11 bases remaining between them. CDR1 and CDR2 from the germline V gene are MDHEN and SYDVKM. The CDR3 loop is CASSSRVWYGYTF. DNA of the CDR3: TGTGCCAGCAGTTCACGGGTTTGGTATGGCTACACCTTC.

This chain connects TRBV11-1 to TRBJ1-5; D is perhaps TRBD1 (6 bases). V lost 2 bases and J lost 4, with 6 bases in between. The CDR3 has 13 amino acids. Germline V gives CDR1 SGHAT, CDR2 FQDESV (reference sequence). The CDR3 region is CASSLTGNQPQHF. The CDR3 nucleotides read TGTGCCAGCAGCTTAACAGGGAATCAGCCCCAGCATTTT. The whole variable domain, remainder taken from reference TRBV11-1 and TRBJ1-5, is EAEVAQSPRYKITEKSQAVAFWCDPISGHATLYWYRQILGQGPELLVQFQDESVVDDSQLPKDRFSAERLKGVDSTLKIQPAELGDSAMYLCASSLTGNQPQHFGDGTRLSIL.

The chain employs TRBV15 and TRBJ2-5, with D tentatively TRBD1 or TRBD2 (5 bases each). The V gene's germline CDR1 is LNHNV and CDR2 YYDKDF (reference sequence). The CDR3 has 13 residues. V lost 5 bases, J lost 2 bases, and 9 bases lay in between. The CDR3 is CATSRGGQETQYF. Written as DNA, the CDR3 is TGTGCCACCAGCCGGGGCGGTCAAGAGACCCAGTACTTC. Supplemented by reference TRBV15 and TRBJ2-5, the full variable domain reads DAMVIQNPRYQVTQFGKPVTLSCSQTLNHNVMYWYQQKSSQAPKLLFHYYDKDFNNEADTPDNFQSRRPNTSFCFLDIRSPGLGDTAMYLCATSRGGQETQYFGPGTRLLVL.